This T cell receptor (beta chain) was identified in a study of a mutant IDH1 vaccine in newly diagnosed glioma. The wider study: There were roughly 62% males and about 38% females among treated patients, whose mean age was approximately 38 years. Patients previously underwent radiotherapy, temozolomide, or both, and most underwent both.

Produced via immunoSEQ multiplex PCR; TCRdb's table is partial and in-frame only. The profile shows 25,000 to 40,000 clones, 78% of them singletons. The CDR3 is made up of 16 amino acids. Germline V gene data show CDR1 as SGHRS and CDR2 as YFSETQ. Trimming took off 4 bases at V and 2 bases at J, with 15 bases between the two ends. As regards this clone: What it recognizes is unknown.

The study, taken as a whole, reports: Any relationship between pseudoprogression and changes in top peripheral T cell clonotypes seemed absent. Altogether, around 95% of patients exhibited vaccine-induced immune responses.

Time point defined: week 35, safety follow-up. In the vaccine, a single dose held 300 ug of the mutant IDH1 20-mer peptide, along with topical imiquimod. Sequenced material: PBMCs, taken from a glioma patient whose treatment included an IDH1 peptide vaccine. The rearrangement uses TRBV5-1 and TRBJ1-4; D is uncertain. The TCR was taken from a woman aged 40 to 49 with glioma. In nucleotides, the CDR3 is TGCGCCAGCAGCACAGCCAGTTACGGCACTAATGAAAAACTGTTTTTT. Amino acids: CASSTASYGTNEKLFF.